The source of this T cell receptor (beta chain) is a study of T cell responses to AZD1222 COVID-19 vaccine. Broader study findings: Vaccine-related CD4 TCRs covered spike, predominating at 160-218 and 743-854. Donor demographics were predominantly white British with a female majority; clonal diversity may be underestimated. Reportedly, nearly half the spike-specific TCRs target unmutated variant regions.

Clones were read by immunoSEQ multiplex PCR, and TCRdb kept only the in-frame ones, dropping some. Altogether some 99,000 clones are present, roughly 88% being singletons, with the ten largest covering 9.5% to 15%. The CDR3 consists of 16 residues. Per the germline V gene, CDR1 is MGHRA and CDR2 is YSYEKL. After removal of 1 base from V and 7 bases from J, the junction contained 12 bases not matched to a gene. As concerns this clone: What it binds is not known.

The genes are TRBV4-1 and TRBJ2-7; 8 nucleotides align to TRBD1. The receptor was isolated from an adult in good health. The sequencing used peripheral blood, collected on day 0 of MenACWY control vaccination. CDR3: CASSQGGAGGHGEQYF. The DNA for the CDR3 is TGCGCCAGCAGCCAAGGGGGTGCAGGGGGCCATGGGGAGCAGTACTTC.